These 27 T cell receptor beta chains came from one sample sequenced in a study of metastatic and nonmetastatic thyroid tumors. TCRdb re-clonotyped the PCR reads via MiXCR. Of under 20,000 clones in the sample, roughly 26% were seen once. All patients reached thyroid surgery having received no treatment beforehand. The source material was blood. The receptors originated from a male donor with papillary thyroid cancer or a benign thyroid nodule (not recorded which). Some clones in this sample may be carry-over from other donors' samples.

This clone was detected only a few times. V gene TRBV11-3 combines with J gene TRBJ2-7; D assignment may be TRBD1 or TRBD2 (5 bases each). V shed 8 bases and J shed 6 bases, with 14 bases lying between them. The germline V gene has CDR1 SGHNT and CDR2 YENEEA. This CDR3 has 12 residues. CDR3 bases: TGTGCCAGCGAGGTGGGACGGGGCGAGCAGTACTTC. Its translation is CASEVGRGEQYF.

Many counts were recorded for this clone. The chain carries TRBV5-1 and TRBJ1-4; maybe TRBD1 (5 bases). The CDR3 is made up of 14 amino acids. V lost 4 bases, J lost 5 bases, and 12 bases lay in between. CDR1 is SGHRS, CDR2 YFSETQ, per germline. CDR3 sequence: CASSGGRRNEKLFF. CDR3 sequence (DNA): TGCGCCAGCAGCGGGGGGAGACGAAATGAAAAACTGTTTTTT.

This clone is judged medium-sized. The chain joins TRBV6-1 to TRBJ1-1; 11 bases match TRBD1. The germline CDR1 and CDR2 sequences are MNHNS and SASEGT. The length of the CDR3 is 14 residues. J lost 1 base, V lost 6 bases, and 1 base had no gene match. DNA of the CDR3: TGTGCCAGCAGGGACAGGGGGCGGAACACTGAAGCTTTCTTT. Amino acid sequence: CASRDRGRNTEAFF.

CDR3 region: CASSFGQGSSGNTIYF. The CDR3 DNA reads as TGTGCCAGCAGCTTTGGACAGGGGAGCTCTGGAAACACCATATATTTT. The chain has TRBV11-2 and TRBJ1-3; 9 bases are shared with TRBD1. CDR3 length: 16 residues. The germline CDR1 and CDR2 sequences are SGHAT and FQNNGV. Trimming cost V 3 bases and J 0 bases; bases outside gene matches: 3.

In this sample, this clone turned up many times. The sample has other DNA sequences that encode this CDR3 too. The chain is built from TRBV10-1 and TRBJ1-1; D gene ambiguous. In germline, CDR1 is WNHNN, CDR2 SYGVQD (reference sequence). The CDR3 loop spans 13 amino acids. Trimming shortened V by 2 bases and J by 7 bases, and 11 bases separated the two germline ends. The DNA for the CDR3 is TGCGCCAGCAGTGAGATGGGTGGTGGTGAAGCTTTCTTT. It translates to CASSEMGGGEAFF.

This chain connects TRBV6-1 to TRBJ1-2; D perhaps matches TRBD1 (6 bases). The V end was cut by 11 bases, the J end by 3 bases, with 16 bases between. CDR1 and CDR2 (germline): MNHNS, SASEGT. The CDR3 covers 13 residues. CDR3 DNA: TGTGCCTCGAACAGGGACCCAGACTATGGCTACACCTTC. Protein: CASNRDPDYGYTF.

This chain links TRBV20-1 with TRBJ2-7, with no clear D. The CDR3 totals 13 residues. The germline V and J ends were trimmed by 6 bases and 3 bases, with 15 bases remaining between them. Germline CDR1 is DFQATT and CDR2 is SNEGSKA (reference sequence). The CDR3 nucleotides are TGCAGTGCGATCGCGACCCTGGGCTACGAGCAGTACTTC. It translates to CSAIATLGYEQYF.

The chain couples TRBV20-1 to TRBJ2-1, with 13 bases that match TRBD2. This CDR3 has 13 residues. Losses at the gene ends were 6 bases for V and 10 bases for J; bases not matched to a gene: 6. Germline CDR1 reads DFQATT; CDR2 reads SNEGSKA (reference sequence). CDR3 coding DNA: TGCAGTGCAGCCGGGACTAGCGGGATCGAGCAGTTCTTC. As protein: CSAAGTSGIEQFF.

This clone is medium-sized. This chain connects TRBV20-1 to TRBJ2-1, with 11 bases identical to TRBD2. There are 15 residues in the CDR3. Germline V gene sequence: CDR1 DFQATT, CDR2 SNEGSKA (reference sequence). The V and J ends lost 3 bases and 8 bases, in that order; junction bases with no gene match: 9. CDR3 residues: CSASTRTSGRDEQFF. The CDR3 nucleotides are TGCAGTGCTAGTACCCGGACTAGCGGGCGGGATGAGCAGTTCTTC.

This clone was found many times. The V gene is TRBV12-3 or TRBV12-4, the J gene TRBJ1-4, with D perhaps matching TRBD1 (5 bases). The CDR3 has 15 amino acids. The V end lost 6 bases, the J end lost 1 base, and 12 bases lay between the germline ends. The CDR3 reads CASRPPGVTNEKLFF. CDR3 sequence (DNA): TGTGCCAGCAGGCCCCCGGGGGTAACTAATGAAAAACTGTTTTTT.

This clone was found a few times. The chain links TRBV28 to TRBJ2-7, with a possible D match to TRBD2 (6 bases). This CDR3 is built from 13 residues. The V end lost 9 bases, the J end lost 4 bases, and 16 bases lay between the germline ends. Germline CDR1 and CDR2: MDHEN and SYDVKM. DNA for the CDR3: TGTGCCAGTGGACGGGGGAGAGTGTACGAGCAGTACTTC. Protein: CASGRGRVYEQYF.

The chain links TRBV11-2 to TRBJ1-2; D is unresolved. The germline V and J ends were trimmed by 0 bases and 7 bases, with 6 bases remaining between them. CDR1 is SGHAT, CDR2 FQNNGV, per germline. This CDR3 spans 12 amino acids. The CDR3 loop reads CASSLDGGGYTF. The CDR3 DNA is TGTGCCAGCAGCTTAGACGGAGGTGGCTACACCTTC.

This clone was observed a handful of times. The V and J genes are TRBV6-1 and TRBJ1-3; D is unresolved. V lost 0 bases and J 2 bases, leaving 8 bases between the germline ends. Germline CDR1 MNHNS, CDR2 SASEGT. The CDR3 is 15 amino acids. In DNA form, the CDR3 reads TGTGCCAGCAGTGAAGCAGAGAGACCTGGAAACACCATATATTTT. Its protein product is CASSEAERPGNTIYF.

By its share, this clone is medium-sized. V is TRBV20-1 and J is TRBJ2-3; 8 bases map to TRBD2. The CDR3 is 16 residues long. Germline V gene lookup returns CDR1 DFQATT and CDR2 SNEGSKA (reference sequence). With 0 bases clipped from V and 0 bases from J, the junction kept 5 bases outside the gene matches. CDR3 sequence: CSARDESSGSTDTQYF. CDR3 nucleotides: TGCAGTGCTAGAGATGAATCTAGCGGGAGCACAGATACGCAGTATTTT.

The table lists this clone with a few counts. The DNA for the CDR3 is TGTGCCAGCAGAATGCTCGGCTACACAGATACGCAGTATTTT. It yields the protein CASRMLGYTDTQYF. The rearrangement uses TRBV6-2 or TRBV6-3 and TRBJ2-3; D not certain. Trimming left V 6 bases short and J 2 bases short, with 12 bases between. The V gene's germline CDR1 is MNHEY and CDR2 SVGEGT. This CDR3 region has 14 residues.

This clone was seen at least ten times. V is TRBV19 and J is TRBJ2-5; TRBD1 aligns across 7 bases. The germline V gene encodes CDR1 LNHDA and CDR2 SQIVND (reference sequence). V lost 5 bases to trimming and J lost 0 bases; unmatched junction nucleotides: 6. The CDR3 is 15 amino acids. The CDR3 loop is CASSDRTGDQETQYF. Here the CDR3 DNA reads TGTGCCAGTAGTGATCGGACAGGAGACCAAGAGACCCAGTACTTC. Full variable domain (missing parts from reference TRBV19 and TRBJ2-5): DGGITQSPKYLFRKEGQNVTLSCEQNLNHDAMYWYRQDPGQGLRLIYYSQIVNDFQKGDIAEGYSVSREKKESFPLTVTSAQKNPTAFYLCASSDRTGDQETQYFGPGTRLLVL.

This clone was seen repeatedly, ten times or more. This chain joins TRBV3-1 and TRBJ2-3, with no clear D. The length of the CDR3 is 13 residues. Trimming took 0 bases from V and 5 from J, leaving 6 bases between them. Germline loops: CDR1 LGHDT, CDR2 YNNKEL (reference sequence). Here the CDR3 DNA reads TGTGCCAGCAGCCAAGATTATGGAGATACGCAGTATTTT. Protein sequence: CASSQDYGDTQYF.

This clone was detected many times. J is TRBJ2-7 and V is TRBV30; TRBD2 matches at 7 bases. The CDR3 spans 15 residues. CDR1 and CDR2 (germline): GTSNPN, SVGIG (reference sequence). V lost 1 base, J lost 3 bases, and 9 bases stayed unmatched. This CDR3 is CAWSAGAGPFYEQYF. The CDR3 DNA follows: TGTGCCTGGAGTGCTGGAGCGGGGCCTTTCTACGAGCAGTACTTC.

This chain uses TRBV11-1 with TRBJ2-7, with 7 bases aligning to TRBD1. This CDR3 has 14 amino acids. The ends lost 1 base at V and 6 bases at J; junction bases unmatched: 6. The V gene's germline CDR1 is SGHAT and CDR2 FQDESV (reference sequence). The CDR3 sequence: CASSLVAPGGEQYF. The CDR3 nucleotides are TGTGCCAGCAGCTTAGTCGCCCCAGGGGGCGAGCAGTACTTC.

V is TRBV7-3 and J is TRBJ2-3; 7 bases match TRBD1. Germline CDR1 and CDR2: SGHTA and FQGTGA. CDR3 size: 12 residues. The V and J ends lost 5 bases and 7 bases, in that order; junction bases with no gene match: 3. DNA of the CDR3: TGTGCCAGCAGCCCAGGGGGTCATACGCAGTATTTT. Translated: CASSPGGHTQYF.

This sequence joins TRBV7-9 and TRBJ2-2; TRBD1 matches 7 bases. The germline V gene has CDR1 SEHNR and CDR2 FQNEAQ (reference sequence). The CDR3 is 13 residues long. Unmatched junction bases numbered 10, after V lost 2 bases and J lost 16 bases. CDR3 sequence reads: CASSLRTGEVRFF. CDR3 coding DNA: TGTGCCAGCAGCTTACGGACAGGAGAAGTTCGGTTTTTT.

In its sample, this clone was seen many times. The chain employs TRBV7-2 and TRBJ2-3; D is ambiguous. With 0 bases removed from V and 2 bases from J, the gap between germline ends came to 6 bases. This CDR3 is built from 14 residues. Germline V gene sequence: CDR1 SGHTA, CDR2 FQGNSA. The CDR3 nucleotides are TGTGCCAGCAGCTTAGCGGCTTACACAGATACGCAGTATTTT. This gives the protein CASSLAAYTDTQYF.

This chain's CDR3 is CASSPKPGGTGNTIYF. The CDR3, as DNA: TGCGCCAGCAGCCCCAAGCCTGGGGGGACTGGAAACACCATATATTTT. The V gene is TRBV5-1, the J gene TRBJ1-3; possible D gene TRBD1, 5 bases. The CDR3 length is 16 residues. Germline V gene sequence: CDR1 SGHRS, CDR2 YFSETQ. Trimming took 4 bases from V and 2 from J, leaving 16 bases between them.

The CDR3 sequence: CASSLRSGNYGYTF. The CDR3 region has the DNA TGCGCCAGCAGCTTGAGGTCTGGGAACTATGGCTACACCTTC. This chain connects TRBV5-1 to TRBJ1-2; unclear D gene. Between the trimmed V and J ends, which lost 1 base and 2 bases, there was a span of 9 bases. The CDR3 runs 14 residues. Germline loops: CDR1 SGHRS, CDR2 YFSETQ.

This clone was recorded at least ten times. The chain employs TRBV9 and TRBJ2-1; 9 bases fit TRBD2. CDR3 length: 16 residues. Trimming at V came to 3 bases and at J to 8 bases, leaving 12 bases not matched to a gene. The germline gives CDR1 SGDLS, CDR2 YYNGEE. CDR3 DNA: TGTGCCAGCAGCGCCCCAGGCGGGGGGGCCGTGGATGAGCAGTTCTTC. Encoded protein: CASSAPGGGAVDEQFF.

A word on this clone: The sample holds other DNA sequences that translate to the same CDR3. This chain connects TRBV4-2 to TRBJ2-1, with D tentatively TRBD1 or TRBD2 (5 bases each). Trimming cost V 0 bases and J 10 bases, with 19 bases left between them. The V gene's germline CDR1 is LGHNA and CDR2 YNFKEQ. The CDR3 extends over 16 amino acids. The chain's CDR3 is CASSQDLGSGGAEQFF. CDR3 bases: TGTGCCAGCAGCCAAGATCTAGGTAGTGGGGGTGCAGAGCAGTTCTTC.

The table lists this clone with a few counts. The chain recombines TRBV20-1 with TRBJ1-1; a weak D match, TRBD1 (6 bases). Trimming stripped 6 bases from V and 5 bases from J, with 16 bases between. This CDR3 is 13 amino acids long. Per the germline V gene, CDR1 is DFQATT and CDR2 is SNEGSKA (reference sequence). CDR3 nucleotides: TGCAGTGCAGGACAGACCTTTAATACTGAAGCTTTCTTT. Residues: CSAGQTFNTEAFF.